Here is one T cell receptor beta chain with its context. Its target is unknown. All patients were mismatch repair deficient, assessed by either PCR or immunohistochemistry. The TCR-sequenced patients were a few responders to pembrolizumab. This specimen comes from a study of PD-1 blockade in mismatch repair-deficient tumors. Data came from immunoSEQ multiplex PCR; TCRdb stores just in-frame clones and leaves some out. The sample has around 100,000 clones, about 79% seen once; the top ten hold about 6.3%. The study, taken as a whole, reports: After pembrolizumab, tumor-resident clones rose rapidly, then generally contracted before radiologic responses.

The TCR sequence derives from an adult with mismatch repair-deficient cancer. The sample was peripheral blood, taken about 33 weeks after starting pembrolizumab.

DNA for the CDR3: TGTGCCAGCAGCGGGACCGGGACAGGTTATGATGAGCAGTTCTTC. Its translation is CASSGTGTGYDEQFF. The V and J genes are TRBV9 and TRBJ2-1, with 8 bases that match TRBD1. V gave up 3 bases and J gave up 8 bases; unmatched junction bases: 10. CDR3 length: 15 amino acids. CDR1 is SGDLS and CDR2 is YYNGEE in the germline V gene.